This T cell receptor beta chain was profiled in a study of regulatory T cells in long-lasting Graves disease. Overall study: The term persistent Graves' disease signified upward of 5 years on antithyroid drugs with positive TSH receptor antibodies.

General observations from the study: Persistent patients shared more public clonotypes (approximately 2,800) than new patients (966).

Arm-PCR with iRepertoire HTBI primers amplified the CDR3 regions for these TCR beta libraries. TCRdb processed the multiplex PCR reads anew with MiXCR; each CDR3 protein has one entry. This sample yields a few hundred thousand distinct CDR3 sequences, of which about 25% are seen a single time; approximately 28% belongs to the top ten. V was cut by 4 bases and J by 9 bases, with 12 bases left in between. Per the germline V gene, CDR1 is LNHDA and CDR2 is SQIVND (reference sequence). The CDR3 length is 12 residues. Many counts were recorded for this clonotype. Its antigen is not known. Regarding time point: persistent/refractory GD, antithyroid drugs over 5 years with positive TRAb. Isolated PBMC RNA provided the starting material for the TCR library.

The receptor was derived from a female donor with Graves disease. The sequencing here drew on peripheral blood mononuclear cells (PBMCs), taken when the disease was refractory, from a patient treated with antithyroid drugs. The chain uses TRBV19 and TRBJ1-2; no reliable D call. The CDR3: CASSTTVGSYTF. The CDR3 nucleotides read TGTGCCAGTAGTACCACCGTGGGAAGCTACACCTTC.